A single sample gave rise to the 16 T cell receptor beta chains below, sequenced in a study of T cell therapy after organ transplantation. Here immunoSEQ multiplex PCR was the method, and the copy in TCRdb shows in-frame clones only, minus some. Of over 45,000 clones in the sample, approximately 94% are singletons; the top ten hold over 2.5%. These receptors are not linked to any known antigen. This material consisted of CD8+ T cells from blood, taken before autologous CMV-specific T cell therapy. All receptors come from a human patient who had received a solid organ transplant and had CMV disease.

V is TRBV5-1 and J is TRBJ1-1, with 7 bases fitting TRBD1. Looked up from germline, CDR1 is SGHRS and CDR2 is YFSETQ. J lost 1 base, V lost 0 bases, and 3 bases had no gene match. There are 15 residues in the CDR3. The CDR3 region is CASSLDRGGNTEAFF. CDR3 nucleotides: TGCGCCAGCAGCTTGGACAGGGGCGGGAACACTGAAGCTTTCTTT. Drawing the rest from reference TRBV5-1 and TRBJ1-1, the complete variable domain is KAGVTQTPRYLIKTRGQQVTLSCSPISGHRSVSWYQQTPGQGLQFLFEYFSETQRNKGNFPGRFSGRQFSNSRSEMNVSTLELGDSALYLCASSLDRGGNTEAFFGQGTRLTVV.

This sequence joins TRBV7-6 and TRBJ2-1; no firm D call. CDR3 length: 14 amino acids. In germline, CDR1 is SGHVS, CDR2 FNYEAQ. Trimming removed 1 base at V and 6 bases at J, with 10 bases between. This CDR3 is CASSLESRTNEQFF. Here the CDR3 DNA reads TGTGCCAGCAGCTTAGAGTCCAGGACCAATGAGCAGTTCTTC.

The chain uses TRBV7-9 and TRBJ1-1; 7 positions match TRBD1. V lost 4 bases and J lost 5; bases outside the gene matches: 7. CDR1 is SEHNR, CDR2 FQNEAQ, per germline (reference sequence). This CDR3 region has 14 residues. The DNA for the CDR3 is TGTGCCAGCAGCTCTGTACAGGGGATTACTGAAGCTTTCTTT. It specifies CASSSVQGITEAFF. Full variable domain (remainder filled in from reference TRBV7-9 and TRBJ1-1): DTGVSQNPRHKITKRGQNVTFRCDPISEHNRLYWYRQTLGQGPEFLTYFQNEAQLEKSRLLSDRFSAERPKGSFSTLEIQRTEQGDSAMYLCASSSVQGITEAFFGQGTRLTVV.

This clone was recorded once. The J gene is TRBJ2-7, the V gene TRBV7-9; D gene unclear. V lost 5 bases to trimming and J lost 0 bases, with 14 bases between them. The length of the CDR3 is 15 residues. Germline CDR1 reads SEHNR; CDR2 reads FQNEAQ (reference sequence). The CDR3 nucleotides are TGTGCCAGCAGCCACCGCCGGACCGACTCCTACGAGCAGTACTTC. This encodes CASSHRRTDSYEQYF.

This clone was seen once. This chain joins TRBV7-9 and TRBJ1-6; D is ambiguous. The V gene's germline CDR1 is SEHNR and CDR2 FQNEAQ (reference sequence). The CDR3 is 12 residues long. V shed 2 bases and J shed 8 bases, with 4 bases lying between them. The CDR3 here is CASSLHDSPLHF. The CDR3 DNA follows: TGTGCCAGCAGCTTACACGATTCACCCCTCCACTTT. The variable domain in full, with the rest retrieved from reference TRBV7-9 and TRBJ1-6, is DTGVSQNPRHKITKRGQNVTFRCDPISEHNRLYWYRQTLGQGPEFLTYFQNEAQLEKSRLLSDRFSAERPKGSFSTLEIQRTEQGDSAMYLCASSLHDSPLHFGNGTRLTVT.

The J gene is TRBJ2-2, the V gene TRBV2, with TRBD1 as a possible D gene (5 bases). The CDR3 contains 14 residues. The V gene lost 8 bases and the J gene lost 4 bases, with 14 bases spanning the gap. The germline V gene has CDR1 SNHLY and CDR2 FYNNEI. The CDR3 sequence is CASLDSASTGELFF. In DNA form, the CDR3 reads TGTGCCAGCCTCGACAGTGCCTCCACCGGGGAGCTGTTTTTT.

The rearrangement uses TRBV5-6 and TRBJ2-5; a weak D match, TRBD1 (6 bases). Near its end, the DNA agrees better with TRBJ2-7, so the J call may be wrong. Germline V gives CDR1 SGHDT, CDR2 YYEEEE. This CDR3 has 13 residues. For the CDR3, the DNA is TGTGCCAGCAGCCCCGGACAGCGGCCCGAGCAGTACTTC. Its protein is CASSPGQRPEQYF.

The chain carries TRBV19 and TRBJ2-1, with D perhaps assigned TRBD1 or TRBD2 (6 bases each). The V and J ends lost 6 bases and 4 bases respectively, with 13 bases between them. Per the germline V gene, CDR1 is LNHDA and CDR2 is SQIVND (reference sequence). The CDR3 is 14 amino acids. The DNA for the CDR3 is TGTGCCAGTAGGGGAGGACAGTTATACAATGAGCAGTTCTTC. Translated, it gives CASRGGQLYNEQFF.

V gene TRBV7-9 combines with J gene TRBJ2-1; D remains ambiguous. CDR3 length: 14 amino acids. Germline assignment: CDR1 SEHNR and CDR2 FQNEAQ (reference sequence). V lost 1 base to trimming and J lost 3 bases, with 7 bases between them. CDR3 residues: CASSLDGYYNEQFF. The CDR3 nucleotides are TGTGCCAGCAGCTTAGATGGGTACTACAATGAGCAGTTCTTC. Combining the CDR3 with reference TRBV7-9 and TRBJ2-1 gives the whole variable domain DTGVSQNPRHKITKRGQNVTFRCDPISEHNRLYWYRQTLGQGPEFLTYFQNEAQLEKSRLLSDRFSAERPKGSFSTLEIQRTEQGDSAMYLCASSLDGYYNEQFFGPGTRLTVL.

The chain employs TRBV5-6 and TRBJ2-7, with 8 nucleotides matching TRBD1. CDR1 is SGHDT, CDR2 YYEEEE, per germline. The V and J ends lost 0 bases and 3 bases, in that order; junction bases with no gene match: 5. This CDR3 contains 15 residues. The CDR3 reads CASSLGGQVIYEQYF. CDR3 DNA sequence: TGTGCCAGCAGCTTGGGGGGACAGGTTATCTACGAGCAGTACTTC.

The chain combines TRBV19 with TRBJ2-7; D is possibly TRBD1 or TRBD2 (5 bases each). The germline V gene encodes CDR1 LNHDA and CDR2 SQIVND (reference sequence). V was shortened by 5 bases and J by 2 bases, with 19 bases between the two germline ends. This CDR3 is 16 amino acids long. Written as DNA, the CDR3 is TGTGCCAGTAGTTCCCGGGACCTCTCGGACCCCTACGAGCAGTACTTC. The encoded protein is CASSSRDLSDPYEQYF. The full variable domain, in which reference TRBV19 and TRBJ2-7 provide the parts outside the CDR3, is DGGITQSPKYLFRKEGQNVTLSCEQNLNHDAMYWYRQDPGQGLRLIYYSQIVNDFQKGDIAEGYSVSREKKESFPLTVTSAQKNPTAFYLCASSSRDLSDPYEQYFGPGTRLTVT.

This chain uses TRBV30 with TRBJ2-1, with D tentatively TRBD1 (6 bases). CDR1 is GTSNPN, CDR2 SVGIG, per germline (reference sequence). CDR3 length: 13 amino acids. The V gene lost 1 base and the J gene lost 4 bases, with 8 bases spanning the gap. This chain's CDR3 is CAWSEQGYNEQFF. For the CDR3, the DNA is TGTGCCTGGAGTGAACAGGGTTACAATGAGCAGTTCTTC. Using reference TRBV30 and TRBJ2-1 for the parts outside the CDR3, the full variable domain is SQTIHQWPATLVQPVGSPLSLECTVEGTSNPNLYWYRQAAGRGLQLLFYSVGIGQISSEVPQNLSASRPQDRQFILSSKKLLLSDSGFYLCAWSEQGYNEQFFGPGTRLTVL.

The gene calls are TRBV2 and TRBJ1-1; 9 bases match TRBD1. The CDR3 extends over 19 amino acids. Looked up from germline, CDR1 is SNHLY and CDR2 is FYNNEI. The junction had 21 bases not matched to a gene; V was cut back by 6 bases and J by 4 bases. CDR3 sequence: CASSLGPGGGTGLATEAFF. The CDR3 coding sequence is TGTGCCAGCAGCCTAGGCCCCGGGGGGGGGACAGGGTTGGCCACTGAAGCTTTCTTT.

This clone was observed a single time. The CDR3 nucleotides are TGTGCCAGCAGTTACGGCGCAGGGGGAAACACCATATATTTT. This codes for CASSYGAGGNTIYF. This chain joins TRBV6-5 and TRBJ1-3; the D gene is possibly TRBD1 (5 bases). Germline V gives CDR1 MNHEY, CDR2 SVGAGI. Trimming shortened V by 2 bases and J by 4 bases, and 9 bases separated the two germline ends. CDR3 size: 14 residues.

The chain joins TRBV6-5 to TRBJ1-2; TRBD1 is a possible D gene (5 bases). The CDR3 runs 15 residues. Looked up from germline, CDR1 is MNHEY and CDR2 is SVGAGI. V lost 0 bases to trimming and J lost 4 bases, with 12 bases between them. CDR3 loop: CASSYSIVRAYGYTF. CDR3 DNA sequence: TGTGCCAGCAGTTACTCGATCGTCAGGGCCTATGGCTACACCTTC.

The chain combines TRBV27 with TRBJ1-5, with D possibly TRBD1 on 6 matching bases. The CDR3 is 14 amino acids. Trimming pared 1 base from V and 7 bases from J, leaving 11 bases between. Germline lookup yields CDR1 MNHEY and CDR2 SMNVEV (reference sequence). CDR3 amino acids: CASSLLGAGQPQHF. CDR3 bases: TGTGCCAGCAGTTTATTGGGGGCCGGCCAGCCCCAGCATTTT.